The sequence of this T cell receptor (beta chain) was determined in a study of human T cells and chemical hapten exposure. Study in general: For sensitization, 2% DPC was applied to a 2 cm by 2 cm patch of upper inner arm skin. Whole-study results and caveats: Compared with pre-sensitization or healthy control sets, expanded TCRs clustered more.

Note on this clonotype: The antigen remains undetermined.

The library attached unique molecular identifiers to individual cDNA molecules. TCRdb ran MiXCR on the RACE reads and lists one entry per CDR3 protein. The top ten hold just over 2.5% of the sample, which has 350,000 to 400,000 distinct CDR3 sequences, more than 4.5% seen once. This sample's time point: pre-sensitization, week 0. Treatment denoted: therapeutic diphenylcyclopropenone sensitization with weekly scalp DPC. Participating donors were patients with alopecia, aged 18 to 70 years, considered appropriate candidates for DPC. V lost 2 bases and J 1 base, leaving 5 bases between the germline ends. The CDR3 covers 13 residues.

The chain recombines TRBV12-3 or TRBV12-4 with TRBJ2-5; D not resolved. The sequencing used whole blood, collected in connection with sensitization to the hapten diphenylcyclopropenone (DPC). This TCR was sampled from a woman in her 50s with alopecia areata. Some clones in this sample may be carry-over from other donors' samples. The CDR3 bases are TGTGCCAGCAGTTTAATACTCCAAGAGACCCAGTACTTC. It is translated as CASSLILQETQYF.